The rows below give T cell receptor beta chains drawn from one sample of a study of beta chain features in type 1 diabetes. The repertoire was sequenced with immunoSEQ multiplex PCR; TCRdb's copy has only in-frame clones and lacks some. Of 240,000 or so clones listed, around 68% are singletons. Input material: naive CD4+ T cells from blood. These receptors came from a man aged 30-40 years in good health. The CDR3 runs from the conserved cysteine through the conserved F or W. The order of the fields is V gene, CDR3 protein.

v_call: TRBV6-5; cdr3_aa: CASSPSGLYNEQFF
v_call: TRBV30; cdr3_aa: CAWSVLRQPYGYTF
v_call: TRBV30; cdr3_aa: CAWRNTGSSYEQYF
v_call: TRBV30; cdr3_aa: CAWTWGARLDNEQFF
v_call: TRBV29-1; cdr3_aa: CSVLRGQGNTIYF
v_call: TRBV29-1; cdr3_aa: CSMTGGYGYTF
v_call: TRBV29-1; cdr3_aa: CSVVVGNQPQHF
v_call: TRBV2; cdr3_aa: CASRLESPLHF
v_call: TRBV13; cdr3_aa: CASSNGFYSYEQYF
v_call: TRBV25-1; cdr3_aa: CASRTGQGNEQFF
v_call: TRBV29-1; cdr3_aa: CSAGSNEQYF
v_call: TRBV29-1; cdr3_aa: CSVGWGAGNQPQHF
v_call: TRBV30; cdr3_aa: CAWSEVEAFF
v_call: TRBV25-1; cdr3_aa: CASSEYYEQYF
v_call: TRBV30; cdr3_aa: CAWSLGADQPQHF
v_call: TRBV9; cdr3_aa: CASSVAINGELFF
v_call: TRBV9; cdr3_aa: CASSTQTGVDSPLHF
v_call: TRBV11-2; cdr3_aa: CASSSPSSGSYEQYF
v_call: TRBV18; cdr3_aa: CASSPREETQYF
v_call: TRBV25-1; cdr3_aa: CASSAQGAGDRGHYEQYF
v_call: TRBV27; cdr3_aa: CASSFRTSGQQYF
v_call: TRBV5-4; cdr3_aa: CASSAAPEAFF
v_call: TRBV29-1; cdr3_aa: CSVDGQGAQYF
v_call: TRBV9; cdr3_aa: CASSAIHLDRGYGYTF
v_call: TRBV14; cdr3_aa: CASSQYTEAFF
v_call: TRBV13; cdr3_aa: CASGRDTQYF
v_call: TRBV5-4; cdr3_aa: CASSSRDLDIQYF
v_call: TRBV29-1; cdr3_aa: CSLMGRYTDTQYF
v_call: TRBV29-1; cdr3_aa: CSVEDLRGRSYNEQFF
v_call: TRBV5-1; cdr3_aa: CASSLSGSQETQYF
v_call: TRBV29-1; cdr3_aa: CSAKTLPLGDTQYF
v_call: TRBV11-3; cdr3_aa: CASSLDGTAQYF
v_call: TRBV30; cdr3_aa: CAWSVRLGAIDTQYF
v_call: TRBV5-1; cdr3_aa: CASSPGQGNSPLHF
v_call: TRBV7-2; cdr3_aa: CASSFDSGGELFF
v_call: TRBV29-1; cdr3_aa: CAGQRNTGELFF
v_call: TRBV28; cdr3_aa: CASSPPPGVRFSQHF
v_call: TRBV19; cdr3_aa: CASSPFSGIASYEQYF
v_call: TRBV30; cdr3_aa: CASRVRILPYEQYF
v_call: TRBV29-1; cdr3_aa: CSAGYRVTEAFF
v_call: TRBV30; cdr3_aa: CAWIRTLSSYNEQFF
v_call: TRBV20-1; cdr3_aa: CSATEGHEQYF
v_call: TRBV29-1; cdr3_aa: CSVEGTGTEAFF
v_call: TRBV6-5; cdr3_aa: CASSYVLGSSYEQYF
v_call: TRBV10-3; cdr3_aa: CAISHRTGELFF
v_call: TRBV13; cdr3_aa: CASSLGILQETQYF
v_call: TRBV5-1; cdr3_aa: CATRGGLTDTQYF
v_call: TRBV4-3; cdr3_aa: CASSQVSSDYYEQYF
v_call: TRBV15; cdr3_aa: CATKGDTDTQYF
v_call: TRBV7-9; cdr3_aa: CASSWNSGSGETQYF